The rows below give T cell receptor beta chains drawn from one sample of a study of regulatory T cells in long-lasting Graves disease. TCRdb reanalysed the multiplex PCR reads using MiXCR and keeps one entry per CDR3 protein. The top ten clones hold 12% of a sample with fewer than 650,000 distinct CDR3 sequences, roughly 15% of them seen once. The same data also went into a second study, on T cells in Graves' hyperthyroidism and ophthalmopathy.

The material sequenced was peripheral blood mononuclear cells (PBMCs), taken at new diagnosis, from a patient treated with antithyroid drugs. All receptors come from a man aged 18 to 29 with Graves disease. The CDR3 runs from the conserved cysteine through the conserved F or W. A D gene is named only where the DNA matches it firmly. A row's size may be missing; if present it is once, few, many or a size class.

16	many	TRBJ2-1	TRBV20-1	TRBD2	CSARDAASGDRDEQFF	TGCAGTGCTAGAGATGCGGCTAGCGGGGATAGGGATGAGCAGTTCTTC
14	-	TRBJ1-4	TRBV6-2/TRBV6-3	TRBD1	CASSEGTGREKLFF	TGTGCCAGCAGTGAGGGGACAGGGCGCGAAAAACTGTTTTTT
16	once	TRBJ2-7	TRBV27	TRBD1	CASSPKGAGTSYEQYF	TGTGCCAGCAGTCCCAAGGGGGCGGGTACCTCCTACGAGCAGTACTTC
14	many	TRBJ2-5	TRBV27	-	CASSPGTFGETQYF	TGTGCCAGCAGTCCCGGGACTTTTGGGGAGACCCAGTACTTC
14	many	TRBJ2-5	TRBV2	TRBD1	CASRTGTGEETQYF	TGTGCCAGCAGAACCGGGACAGGGGAAGAGACCCAGTACTTC
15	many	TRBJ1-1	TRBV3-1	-	CASSQGAGLATEAFF	TGTGCCAGCAGCCAAGGGGCGGGGCTGGCCACTGAAGCTTTCTTT
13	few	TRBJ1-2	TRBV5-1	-	CASSSGQPGVYTF	TGCGCCAGCAGCTCAGGACAGCCAGGGGTCTACACCTTC
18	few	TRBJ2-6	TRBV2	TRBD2	CASRSTPGEGPGANVLTF	TGTGCCAGCAGATCGACCCCGGGGGAGGGCCCCGGGGCCAACGTCCTGACTTTC
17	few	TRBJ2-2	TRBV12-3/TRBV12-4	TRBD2	CASSPTWEGPGTGELFF	TGTGCCAGCAGCCCAACGTGGGAGGGCCCCGGCACCGGGGAGCTGTTTTTT
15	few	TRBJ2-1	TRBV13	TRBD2	CASSTGITSAYEQFF	TGTGCCAGCAGCACCGGGATAACTAGCGCCTATGAGCAGTTCTTC
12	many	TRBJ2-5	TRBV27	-	CASSYLDGTQYF	TGTGCCAGCAGTTACCTGGACGGGACCCAGTACTTC
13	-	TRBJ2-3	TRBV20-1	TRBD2	CSVKTSGTDTQYF	TGCAGTGTTAAGACTAGCGGCACAGATACGCAGTATTTT
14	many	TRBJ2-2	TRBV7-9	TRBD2	CASTPLTSAGELFF	TGTGCCAGCACGCCGTTGACTAGCGCCGGGGAGCTGTTTTTT
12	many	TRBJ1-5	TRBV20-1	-	CSASPSNQPQHF	TGCAGTGCTAGTCCCAGCAATCAGCCCCAGCATTTT
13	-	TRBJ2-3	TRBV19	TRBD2	CASTSGWRDTQYF	TGTGCCAGCACTAGCGGCTGGAGGGATACGCAGTATTTT
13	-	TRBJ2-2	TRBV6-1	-	CASRRQLTGELFF	TGTGCCAGCAGGCGGCAGCTCACCGGGGAGCTGTTTTTT
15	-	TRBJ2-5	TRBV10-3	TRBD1	CAISETGASQETQYF	TGTGCCATCAGTGAGACAGGGGCGTCCCAAGAGACCCAGTACTTC
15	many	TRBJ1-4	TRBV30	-	CAWSVGTTTNEKLFF	TGTGCCTGGAGTGTCGGGACAACAACTAATGAAAAACTGTTTTTT
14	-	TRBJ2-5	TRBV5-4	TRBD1	CASATGTGEETQYF	TGTGCCAGCGCCACCGGGACAGGGGAAGAGACCCAGTACTTC
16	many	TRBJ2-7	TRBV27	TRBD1	CASSLSQGDTIYEQYF	TGTGCCAGCAGTTTATCGCAGGGGGACACGATATACGAGCAGTACTTC
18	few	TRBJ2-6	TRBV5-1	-	CASSFSTGSQAGANVLTF	TGCGCCAGCAGCTTTTCCACCGGGTCTCAGGCTGGGGCCAACGTCCTGACTTTC
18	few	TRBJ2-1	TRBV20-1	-	CSARVGEDGGTTYNEQFF	TGCAGTGCTAGAGTTGGAGAAGATGGGGGAACTACCTACAATGAGCAGTTCTTC
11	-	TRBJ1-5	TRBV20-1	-	CSASPGGPQHF	TGCAGTGCTTCCCCGGGAGGGCCCCAGCATTTT
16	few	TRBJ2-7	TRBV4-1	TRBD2	CASSQATSEISYEQYF	TGCGCCAGCAGCCAGGCGACTAGCGAGATCTCCTACGAGCAGTACTTC
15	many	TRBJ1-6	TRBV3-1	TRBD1	CASSQDGRGPVPLHF	TGTGCCAGCAGCCAAGATGGCAGGGGGCCGGTGCCCCTCCACTTT
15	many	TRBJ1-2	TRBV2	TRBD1	CASNDRTGEISGYTF	TGTGCCAGCAACGACAGGACAGGGGAAATCAGTGGCTACACCTTC
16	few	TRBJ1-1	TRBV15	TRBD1	CATSTGTGGMNTEAFF	TGTGCCACCAGCACGGGGACAGGGGGTATGAACACTGAAGCTTTCTTT
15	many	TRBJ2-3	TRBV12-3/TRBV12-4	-	CASSLAGVSADTQYF	TGTGCCAGCAGTTTAGCGGGAGTTTCAGCAGATACGCAGTATTTT
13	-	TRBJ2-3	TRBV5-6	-	CASSYGTGNTQYF	TGTGCCAGCAGTTACGGGACGGGGAATACGCAGTATTTT
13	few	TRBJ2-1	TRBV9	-	CASSVASMHEQFF	TGTGCCAGCAGCGTAGCTAGTATGCATGAGCAGTTCTTC
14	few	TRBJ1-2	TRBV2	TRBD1	CASSVGQGVYGYTF	TGTGCCAGCAGTGTGGGACAGGGGGTTTATGGCTACACCTTC
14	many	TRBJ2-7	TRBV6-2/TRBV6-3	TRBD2	CASTIGGSSYEQYF	TGTGCCAGCACCATCGGCGGGAGCTCCTACGAGCAGTACTTC
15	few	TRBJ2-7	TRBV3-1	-	CASSQEVEGNYEQYF	TGTGCCAGCAGCCAAGAGGTAGAGGGAAACTACGAGCAGTACTTC
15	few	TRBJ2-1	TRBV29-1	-	CSVESGGIHYNEQFF	TGCAGCGTTGAGAGTGGCGGGATTCATTACAATGAGCAGTTCTTC
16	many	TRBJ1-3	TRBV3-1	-	CASSQERFSSGNTIYF	TGTGCCAGCAGCCAAGAGCGATTCAGCTCTGGAAACACCATATATTTT
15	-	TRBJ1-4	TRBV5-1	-	CASSLEGAFAEKLFF	TGCGCCAGCAGCTTGGAAGGAGCCTTTGCTGAAAAACTGTTTTTT